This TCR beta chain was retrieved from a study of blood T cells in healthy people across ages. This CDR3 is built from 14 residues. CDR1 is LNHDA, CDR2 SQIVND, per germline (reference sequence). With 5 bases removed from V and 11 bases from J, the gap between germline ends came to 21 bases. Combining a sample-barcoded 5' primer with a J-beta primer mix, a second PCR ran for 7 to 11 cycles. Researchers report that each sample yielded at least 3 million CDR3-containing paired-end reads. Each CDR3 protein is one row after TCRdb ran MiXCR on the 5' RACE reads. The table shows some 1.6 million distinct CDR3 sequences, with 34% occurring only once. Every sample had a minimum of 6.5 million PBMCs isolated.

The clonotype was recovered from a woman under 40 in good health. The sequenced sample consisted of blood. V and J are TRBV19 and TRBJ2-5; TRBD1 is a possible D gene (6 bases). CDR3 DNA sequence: TGTGCCAGTAGTTGGGACACCAGGGCCTACGGGCAGTACTTC. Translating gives CASSWDTRAYGQYF.